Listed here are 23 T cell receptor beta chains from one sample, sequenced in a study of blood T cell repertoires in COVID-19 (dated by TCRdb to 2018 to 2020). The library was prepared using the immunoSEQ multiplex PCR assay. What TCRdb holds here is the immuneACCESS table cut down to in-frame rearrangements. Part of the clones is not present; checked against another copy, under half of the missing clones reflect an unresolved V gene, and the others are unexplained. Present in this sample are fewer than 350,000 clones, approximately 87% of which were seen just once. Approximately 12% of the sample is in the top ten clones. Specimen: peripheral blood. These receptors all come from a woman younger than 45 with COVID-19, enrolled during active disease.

The CDR3 DNA follows: TGTGCCAGCAGCCTTTCGAGTTGGTTCTCTGGAAACACCATATATTTT. Encoded protein: CASSLSSWFSGNTIYF. The rearrangement joins TRBV14 to TRBJ1-3; no reliable D call. Trimming stripped 4 bases from V and 0 bases from J, with 13 bases between. The CDR3 is 16 residues long. The germline CDR1 and CDR2 sequences are SGHDN and FVKESK.

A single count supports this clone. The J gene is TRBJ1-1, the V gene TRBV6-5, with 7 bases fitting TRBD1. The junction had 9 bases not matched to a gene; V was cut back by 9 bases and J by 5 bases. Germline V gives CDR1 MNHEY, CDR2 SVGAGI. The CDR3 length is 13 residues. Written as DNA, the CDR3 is TGTGCCAGTCGAACTTCAGGGGGAACTGAAGCTTTCTTT. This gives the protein CASRTSGGTEAFF.

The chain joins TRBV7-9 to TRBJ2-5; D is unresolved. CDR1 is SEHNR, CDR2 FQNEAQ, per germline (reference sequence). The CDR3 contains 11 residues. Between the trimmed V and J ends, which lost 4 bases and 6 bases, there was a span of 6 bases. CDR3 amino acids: CASSSLQTQYF. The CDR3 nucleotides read TGTGCCAGCAGCTCCCTACAGACCCAGTACTTC.

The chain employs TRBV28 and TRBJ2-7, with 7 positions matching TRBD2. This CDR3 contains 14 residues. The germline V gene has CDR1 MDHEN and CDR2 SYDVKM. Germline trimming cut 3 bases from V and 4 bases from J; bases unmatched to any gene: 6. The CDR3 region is CASSLLAVRYEQYF. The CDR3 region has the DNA TGTGCCAGCAGTTTGCTAGCGGTTCGATACGAGCAGTACTTC.

CDR3 sequence reads: CASSLTEDYGYTF. As DNA, the CDR3 is TGTGCCAGCAGTCTAACCGAGGACTATGGCTACACCTTC. The chain uses TRBV27 and TRBJ1-2; D remains ambiguous. V was pared by 5 bases and J by 3 bases, with 10 bases between. The CDR3 runs to 13 residues. Germline V gene sequence: CDR1 MNHEY, CDR2 SMNVEV (reference sequence).

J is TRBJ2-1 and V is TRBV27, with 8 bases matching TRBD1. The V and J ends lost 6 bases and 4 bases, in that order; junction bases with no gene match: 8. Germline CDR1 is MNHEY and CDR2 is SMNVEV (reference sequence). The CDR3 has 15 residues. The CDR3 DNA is TGTGCCAGCAGCATTGGGACAGGCCCTTACAATGAGCAGTTCTTC. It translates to CASSIGTGPYNEQFF.

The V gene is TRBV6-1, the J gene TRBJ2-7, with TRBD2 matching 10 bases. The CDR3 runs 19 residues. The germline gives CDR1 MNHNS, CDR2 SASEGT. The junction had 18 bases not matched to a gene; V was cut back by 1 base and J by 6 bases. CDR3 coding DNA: TGTGCCAGCAGTGAAGACGAACTAGCGGGACTCCTAATCCCTCCCGAGCAGTACTTC. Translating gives CASSEDELAGLLIPPEQYF.

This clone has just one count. CDR3 loop: CASSPGGGDTQYF. The CDR3 DNA reads TGTGCCAGCTCCCCCGGGGGGGGAGATACGCAGTATTTT. This rearrangement joins TRBV5-6 to TRBJ2-3, with 8 positions matching TRBD2. J lost 5 bases, V lost 7 bases, and 6 bases had no gene match. CDR1 SGHDT and CDR2 YYEEEE come from the germline V gene. This CDR3 is 13 amino acids long.

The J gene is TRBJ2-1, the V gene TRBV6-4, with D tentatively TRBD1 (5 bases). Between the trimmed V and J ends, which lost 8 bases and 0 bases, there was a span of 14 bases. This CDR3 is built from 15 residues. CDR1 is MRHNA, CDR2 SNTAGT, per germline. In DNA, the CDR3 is TGTGCCAGCGCCGAAAGGGGAAGCTCCTACAATGAGCAGTTCTTC. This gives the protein CASAERGSSYNEQFF.

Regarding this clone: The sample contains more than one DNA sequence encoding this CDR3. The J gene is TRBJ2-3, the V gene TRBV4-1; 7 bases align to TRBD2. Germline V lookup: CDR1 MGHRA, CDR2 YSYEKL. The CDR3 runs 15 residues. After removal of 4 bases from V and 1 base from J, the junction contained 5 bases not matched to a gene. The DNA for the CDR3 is TGCGCCAGCAGCCCCCTGGCGGGGGGCACAGATACGCAGTATTTT. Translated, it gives CASSPLAGGTDTQYF.

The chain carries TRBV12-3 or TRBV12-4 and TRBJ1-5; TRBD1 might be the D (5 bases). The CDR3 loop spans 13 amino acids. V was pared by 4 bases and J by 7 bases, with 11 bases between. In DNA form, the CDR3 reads TGTGCCAGCAGTTCCAACACAGGCCAGCCCCAGCATTTT. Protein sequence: CASSSNTGQPQHF.

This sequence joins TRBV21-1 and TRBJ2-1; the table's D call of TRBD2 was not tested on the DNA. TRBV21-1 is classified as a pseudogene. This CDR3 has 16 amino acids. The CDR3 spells CASSKGLAAKGNEQFF. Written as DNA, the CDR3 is TGTGCCAGCAGCAAAGGACTAGCGGCCAAGGGGAATGAGCAGTTCTTC.

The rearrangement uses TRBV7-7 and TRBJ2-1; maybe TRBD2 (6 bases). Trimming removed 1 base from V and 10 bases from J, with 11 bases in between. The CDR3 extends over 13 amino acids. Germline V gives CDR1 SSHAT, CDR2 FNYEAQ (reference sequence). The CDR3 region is CASSLERGREQFF. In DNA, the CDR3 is TGTGCCAGCAGCTTAGAACGGGGGAGAGAGCAGTTCTTC. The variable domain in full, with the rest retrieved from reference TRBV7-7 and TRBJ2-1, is GAGVSQSPRYKVTKRGQDVTLRCDPISSHATLYWYQQALGQGPEFLTYFNYEAQPDKSGLPSDRFSAERPEGSISTLTIQRTEQRDSAMYRCASSLERGREQFFGPGTRLTVL.

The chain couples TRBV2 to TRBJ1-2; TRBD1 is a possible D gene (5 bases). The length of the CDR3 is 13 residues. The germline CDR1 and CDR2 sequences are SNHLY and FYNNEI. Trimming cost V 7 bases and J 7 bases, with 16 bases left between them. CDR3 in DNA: TGTGCCAGCACCCAGGACACTCAAGGTGGCTACACCTTC. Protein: CASTQDTQGGYTF.

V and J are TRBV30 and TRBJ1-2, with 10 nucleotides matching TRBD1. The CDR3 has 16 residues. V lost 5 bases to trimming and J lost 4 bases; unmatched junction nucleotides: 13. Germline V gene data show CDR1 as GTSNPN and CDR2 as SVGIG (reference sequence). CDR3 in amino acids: CAWGPGQGILGYGYTF. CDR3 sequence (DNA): TGTGCCTGGGGACCGGGACAGGGGATCCTCGGCTATGGCTACACCTTC.

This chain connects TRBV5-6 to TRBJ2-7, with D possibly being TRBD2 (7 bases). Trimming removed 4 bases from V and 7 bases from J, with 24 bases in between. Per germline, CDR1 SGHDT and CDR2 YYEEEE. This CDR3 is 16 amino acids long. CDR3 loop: CASSPFPGGGRGEQYF. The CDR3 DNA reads TGTGCCAGCAGCCCGTTCCCGGGCGGGGGCCGGGGAGAGCAGTACTTC.

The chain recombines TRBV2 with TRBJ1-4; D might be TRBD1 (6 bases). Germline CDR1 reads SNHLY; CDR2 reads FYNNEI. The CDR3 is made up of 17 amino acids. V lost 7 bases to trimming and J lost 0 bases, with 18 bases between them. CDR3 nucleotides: TGTGCCAGCACAGGGGCAGATGAGTGGGCAACTAATGAAAAACTGTTTTTT. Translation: CASTGADEWATNEKLFF. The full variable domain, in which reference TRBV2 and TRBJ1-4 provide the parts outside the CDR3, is EPEVTQTPSHQVTQMGQEVILRCVPISNHLYFYWYRQILGQKVEFLVSFYNNEISEKSEIFDDQFSVERPDGSNFTLKIRSTKLEDSAMYFCASTGADEWATNEKLFFGSGTQLSVL.

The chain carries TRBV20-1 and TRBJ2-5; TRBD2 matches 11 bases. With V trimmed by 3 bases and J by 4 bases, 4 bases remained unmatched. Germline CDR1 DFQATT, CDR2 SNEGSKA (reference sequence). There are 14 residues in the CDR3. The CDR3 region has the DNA TGCAGTGCTAGTCTAGCGGGAGGCACAGAGACCCAGTACTTC. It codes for CSASLAGGTETQYF.

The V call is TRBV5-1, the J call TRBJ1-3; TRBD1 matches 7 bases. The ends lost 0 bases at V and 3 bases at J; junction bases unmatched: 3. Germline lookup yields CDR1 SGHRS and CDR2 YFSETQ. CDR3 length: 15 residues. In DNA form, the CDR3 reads TGCGCCAGCAGCTTGGAGGGGGCTGATGGAAACACCATATATTTT. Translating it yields CASSLEGADGNTIYF.

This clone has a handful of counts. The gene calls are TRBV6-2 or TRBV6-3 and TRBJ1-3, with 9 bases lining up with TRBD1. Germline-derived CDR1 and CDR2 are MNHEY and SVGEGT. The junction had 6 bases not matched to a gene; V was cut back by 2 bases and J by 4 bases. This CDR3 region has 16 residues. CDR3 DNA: TGTGCCAGCAGTTACGGACAGGGGATAGGAGGAAACACCATATATTTT. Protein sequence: CASSYGQGIGGNTIYF.

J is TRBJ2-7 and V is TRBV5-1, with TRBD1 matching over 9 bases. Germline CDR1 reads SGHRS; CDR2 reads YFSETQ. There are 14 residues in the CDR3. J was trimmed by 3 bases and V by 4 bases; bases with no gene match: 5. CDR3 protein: CASSIGQGFYEQYF. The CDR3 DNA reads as TGCGCCAGCAGCATAGGACAGGGGTTCTACGAGCAGTACTTC.

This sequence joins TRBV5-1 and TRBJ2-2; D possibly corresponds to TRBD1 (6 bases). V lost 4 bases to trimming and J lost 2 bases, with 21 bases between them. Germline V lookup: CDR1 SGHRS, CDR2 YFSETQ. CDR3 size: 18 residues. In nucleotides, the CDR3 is TGCGCCAGCAGCGGAACCGGACAGCCGAATATTAACACCGGGGAGCTGTTTTTT. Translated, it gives CASSGTGQPNINTGELFF.

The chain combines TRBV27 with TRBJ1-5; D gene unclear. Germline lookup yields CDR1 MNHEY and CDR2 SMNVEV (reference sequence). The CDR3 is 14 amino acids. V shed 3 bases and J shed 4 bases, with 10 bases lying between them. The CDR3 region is CASSLLAENQPQHF. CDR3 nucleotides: TGTGCCAGCAGTTTGTTGGCAGAAAATCAGCCCCAGCATTTT.